This TCR beta chain was recorded in a study of shared clonotypes between healthy human individuals. Only in-frame clones appear in the TCRdb table, and some are missing; sequencing was by immunoSEQ multiplex PCR. The table has approximately 2.5 million clones, approximately 93% seen once. The receptor was isolated from a man aged 18 to 29 in good health. Some clones in this sample may be carry-over from other donors' samples. The sequencing input was naive CD4+ T cells from PBMCs. Subset described: CD45RA+ positively selected.

CDR3 sequence (DNA): TGTGCCAGCAGCATATACAGCTATGGCTACACCTTC. Its translation is CASSIYSYGYTF. The chain uses TRBV6-1 and TRBJ1-2, with D unresolved. Germline values: CDR1 MNHNS, CDR2 SASEGT. The V end was cut by 6 bases, the J end by 4 bases, with 9 bases between. The CDR3 spans 12 residues.